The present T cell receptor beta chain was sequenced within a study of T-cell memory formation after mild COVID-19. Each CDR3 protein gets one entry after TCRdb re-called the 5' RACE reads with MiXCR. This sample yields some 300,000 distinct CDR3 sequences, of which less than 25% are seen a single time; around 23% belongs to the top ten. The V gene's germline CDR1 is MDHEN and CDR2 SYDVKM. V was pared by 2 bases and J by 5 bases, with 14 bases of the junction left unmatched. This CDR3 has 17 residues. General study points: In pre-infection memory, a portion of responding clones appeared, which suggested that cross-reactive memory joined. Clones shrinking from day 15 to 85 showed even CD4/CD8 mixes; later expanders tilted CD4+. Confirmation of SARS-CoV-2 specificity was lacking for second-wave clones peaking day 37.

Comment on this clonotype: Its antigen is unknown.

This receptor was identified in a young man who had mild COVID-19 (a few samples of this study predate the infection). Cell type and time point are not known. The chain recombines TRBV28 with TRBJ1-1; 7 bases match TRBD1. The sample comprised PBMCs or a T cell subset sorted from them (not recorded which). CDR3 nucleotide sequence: TGTGCCAGCAGTTTAGAAAAGAGGACAGGATCGGATACTGAAGCTTTCTTT. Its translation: CASSLEKRTGSDTEAFF.